The next 16 T cell receptor beta chains were all read from a single sample in a study of control samples from healthy donors and cancer patients. Generated by immunoSEQ multiplex PCR, the TCRdb table keeps only in-frame clones and is missing some. In the table there are about 410,000 clones, approximately 90% of which are singletons. Input material: PBMCs. The origin of the receptors is a man in his forties with head and neck cancer.

In DNA form, the CDR3 reads TGTGCCAGTAGTATAAGGGTGGAACCAGTCAATCAGCCCCAGCATTTT. It translates to CASSIRVEPVNQPQHF. This chain joins TRBV19 and TRBJ1-5, with D uncertain. The ends were cut back, 2 bases at V and 3 bases at J, with 14 bases in the middle. Per germline, CDR1 LNHDA and CDR2 SQIVND (reference sequence). The CDR3 contains 16 residues. Drawing the rest from reference TRBV19 and TRBJ1-5, the complete variable domain is DGGITQSPKYLFRKEGQNVTLSCEQNLNHDAMYWYRQDPGQGLRLIYYSQIVNDFQKGDIAEGYSVSREKKESFPLTVTSAQKNPTAFYLCASSIRVEPVNQPQHFGDGTRLSIL.

The chain uses TRBV5-6 and TRBJ2-5, with 12 bases fitting TRBD1. V lost 3 bases and J lost 4; bases outside the gene matches: 4. Germline CDR1 and CDR2: SGHDT and YYEEEE. This CDR3 spans 15 amino acids. In nucleotides, the CDR3 is TGTGCCAGCAGCTCGGGACAGGGGGCGCGAGAGACCCAGTACTTC. This translates into CASSSGQGARETQYF.

J is TRBJ2-1 and V is TRBV11-2, with unresolved D. V was cut by 1 base and J by 12 bases, with 25 bases left in between. There are 17 residues in the CDR3. Germline values: CDR1 SGHAT, CDR2 FQNNGV. The CDR3 DNA follows: TGTGCCAGCAGCTTAGGGTCAGGTTGGATTTCTCGATATGGGCAGTTCTTC. It codes for CASSLGSGWISRYGQFF.

This sequence joins TRBV9 and TRBJ1-2; D is perhaps TRBD1 (6 bases). Germline loops: CDR1 SGDLS, CDR2 YYNGEE. The CDR3 is 16 amino acids. Trimming took off 0 bases at V and 2 bases at J, with 14 bases between the two ends. CDR3 region: CASSVASGATNYGYTF. For the CDR3, the DNA is TGTGCCAGCAGCGTAGCTTCAGGGGCCACGAACTATGGCTACACCTTC. Full variable domain (rest looked up from reference TRBV9 and TRBJ1-2): DSGVTQTPKHLITATGQRVTLRCSPRSGDLSVYWYQQSLDQGLQFLIQYYNGEERAKGNILERFSAQQFPDLHSELNLSSLELGDSALYFCASSVASGATNYGYTFGSGTRLTVV.

The rearrangement joins TRBV6-5 to TRBJ2-1; unclear D gene. Germline CDR1 reads MNHEY; CDR2 reads SVGAGI. The length of the CDR3 is 14 residues. Trimming removed 8 bases from V and 10 bases from J, with 21 bases in between. This chain's CDR3 is CASSKEVRVWEQFF. The DNA of the CDR3 is TGTGCCAGCTCTAAAGAGGTCCGGGTGTGGGAGCAGTTCTTC.

The V and J genes are TRBV19 and TRBJ1-4, with D unclear. Trimming took off 9 bases at V and 0 bases at J, with 23 bases between the two ends. This CDR3 is 18 amino acids long. Germline V gives CDR1 LNHDA, CDR2 SQIVND (reference sequence). CDR3 sequence (DNA): TGTGCCAGCCACCCCACCCCGAAGGTATCCGCAACTAATGAAAAACTGTTTTTT. Amino acid sequence: CASHPTPKVSATNEKLFF.

The rearrangement joins TRBV15 to TRBJ1-6; D not certain. The CDR3 totals 14 residues. Trimming removed 1 base at V and 7 bases at J, with 8 bases between. The germline gives CDR1 LNHNV, CDR2 YYDKDF (reference sequence). The CDR3 protein is CATSRVGGNSPLHF. The CDR3 DNA is TGTGCCACCAGCAGAGTGGGCGGAAATTCACCCCTCCACTTT.

This sequence joins TRBV29-1 and TRBJ1-5, with unresolved D. V lost 0 bases and J 9 bases, leaving 9 bases between the germline ends. The germline V gene encodes CDR1 SQVTM and CDR2 ANQGSEA. This CDR3 spans 12 amino acids. CDR3 amino acids: CSVEDINGPQHF. CDR3 nucleotides: TGCAGCGTTGAAGACATCAACGGGCCCCAGCATTTT.

The rearrangement uses TRBV9 and TRBJ1-5; D unresolved. Trimming took off 0 bases at V and 0 bases at J, with 4 bases between the two ends. The length of the CDR3 is 14 residues. Looked up from germline, CDR1 is SGDLS and CDR2 is YYNGEE. The chain's CDR3 is CASSVGTSNQPQHF. The CDR3 coding sequence is TGTGCCAGCAGCGTAGGCACTAGCAATCAGCCCCAGCATTTT.

The V gene is TRBV7-9, the J gene TRBJ1-6, with D tentatively TRBD1 (6 bases). This CDR3 has 15 amino acids. V dropped 5 bases and J dropped 9 bases, with 17 bases sitting between them. Germline lookup yields CDR1 SEHNR and CDR2 FQNEAQ (reference sequence). The CDR3 nucleotides read TGTGCCAGCAGCCCCGGCCAGGGGTTAGGTTCACCCCTCCACTTT. This codes for CASSPGQGLGSPLHF.

The chain has TRBV7-6 and TRBJ2-2; D gene unclear. The length of the CDR3 is 14 residues. The germline V and J ends were trimmed by 2 bases and 2 bases, with 6 bases remaining between them. From germline, CDR1 is SGHVS and CDR2 FNYEAQ. The DNA of the CDR3 is TGTGCCAGCAGCTTACAGGAAAACACCGGGGAGCTGTTTTTT. Translating gives CASSLQENTGELFF.

The chain employs TRBV18 and TRBJ2-7; D is perhaps TRBD1 (6 bases). Looked up from germline, CDR1 is KGHSH and CDR2 is LQKENI. The CDR3 runs 17 residues. Trimming pared 6 bases from V and 0 bases from J, leaving 21 bases between. DNA for the CDR3: TGTGCCAGCTCGCTCTCAAAAGACAGGACCATCTCCTACGAGCAGTACTTC. Translated, it gives CASSLSKDRTISYEQYF.

This clone occurred a few times. The chain is built from TRBV7-2 and TRBJ2-3, with D perhaps given as TRBD1 or TRBD2 (7 bases each). Trimming cost V 5 bases and J 2 bases, with 14 bases left between them. The CDR3 loop spans 15 amino acids. Germline assignment: CDR1 SGHTA and CDR2 FQGNSA. CDR3: CASSQRGQTTDTQYF. The CDR3 DNA is TGTGCCAGCAGCCAGCGGGGACAGACCACAGATACGCAGTATTTT. The whole variable domain, remainder taken from reference TRBV7-2 and TRBJ2-3, is GAGVSQSPSNKVTEKGKDVELRCDPISGHTALYWYRQSLGQGLEFLIYFQGNSAPDKSGLPSDRFSAERTGGSVSTLTIQRTQQEDSAVYLCASSQRGQTTDTQYFGPGTRLTVL.

This clone was seen more than once but under ten times. The CDR3: CASSPEGTQYF. In nucleotides, the CDR3 is TGTGCCAGCAGCCCCGAGGGTACGCAGTATTTT. The rearrangement uses TRBV7-8 and TRBJ2-3, with a tentative D call TRBD2 (5 bases). The CDR3 has 11 residues. Looked up from germline, CDR1 is SGHVS and CDR2 is FQNEAQ. The V end lost 5 bases, the J end lost 8 bases, and 8 bases lay between the germline ends.

The chain uses TRBV9 and TRBJ1-2; D possibly corresponds to TRBD1 (6 bases). The V end was cut by 7 bases, the J end by 1 base, with 14 bases between. The germline V gene has CDR1 SGDLS and CDR2 YYNGEE. This CDR3 contains 14 residues. CDR3 in amino acids: CASGTGPLNYGYTF. The CDR3 DNA is TGTGCCAGCGGCACAGGGCCACTTAACTATGGCTACACCTTC.

This chain's CDR3 is CASSSGQSSYNEQFF. The CDR3 DNA reads TGTGCCAGCAGTTCCGGACAGAGCTCCTACAATGAGCAGTTCTTC. This chain connects TRBV2 to TRBJ2-1, with D perhaps TRBD1 (6 bases). Per germline, CDR1 SNHLY and CDR2 FYNNEI. The germline V and J ends were trimmed by 5 bases and 0 bases, with 11 bases remaining between them. The CDR3 totals 15 residues.